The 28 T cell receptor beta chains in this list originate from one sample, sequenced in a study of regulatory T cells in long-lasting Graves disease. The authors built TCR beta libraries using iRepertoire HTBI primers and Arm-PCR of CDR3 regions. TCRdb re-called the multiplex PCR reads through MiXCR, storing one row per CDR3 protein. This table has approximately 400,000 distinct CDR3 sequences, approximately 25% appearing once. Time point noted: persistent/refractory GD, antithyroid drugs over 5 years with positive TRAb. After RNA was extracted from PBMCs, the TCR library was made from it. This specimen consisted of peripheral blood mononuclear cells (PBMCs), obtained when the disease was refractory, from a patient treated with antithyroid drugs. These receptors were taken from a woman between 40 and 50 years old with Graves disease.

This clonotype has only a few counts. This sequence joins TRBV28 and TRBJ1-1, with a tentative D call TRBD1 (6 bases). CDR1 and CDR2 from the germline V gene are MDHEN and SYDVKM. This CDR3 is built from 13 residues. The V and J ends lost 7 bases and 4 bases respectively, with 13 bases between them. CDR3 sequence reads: CASNGDKATEAFF. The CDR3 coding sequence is TGTGCCAGCAACGGGGACAAGGCCACTGAAGCTTTCTTT.

The DNA for the CDR3 is TGTGCCAGTAGTATCTCAGGGGGCGTTACTGAAGCTTTCTTT. Translated: CASSISGGVTEAFF. This chain joins TRBV19 and TRBJ1-1; 8 positions agree with TRBD1. V lost 3 bases, J lost 5 bases, and 5 bases stayed unmatched. The CDR3 is made up of 14 amino acids. Looked up from germline, CDR1 is LNHDA and CDR2 is SQIVND (reference sequence).

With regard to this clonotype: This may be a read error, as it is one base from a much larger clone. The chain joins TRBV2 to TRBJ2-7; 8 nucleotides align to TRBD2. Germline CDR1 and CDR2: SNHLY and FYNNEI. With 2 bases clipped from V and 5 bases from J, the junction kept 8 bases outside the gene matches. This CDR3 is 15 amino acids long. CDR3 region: CASSELGGGFHEQYF. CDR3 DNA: TGTGCCAGCAGTGAACTGGGCGGGGGGTTCCACGAGCAGTACTTC.

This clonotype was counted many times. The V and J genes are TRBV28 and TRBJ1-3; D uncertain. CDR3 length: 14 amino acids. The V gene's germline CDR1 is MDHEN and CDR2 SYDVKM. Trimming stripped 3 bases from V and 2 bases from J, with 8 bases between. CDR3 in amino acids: CASSLTGTGNTIYF. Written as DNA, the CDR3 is TGTGCCAGCAGTTTGACGGGGACTGGAAACACCATATATTTT.

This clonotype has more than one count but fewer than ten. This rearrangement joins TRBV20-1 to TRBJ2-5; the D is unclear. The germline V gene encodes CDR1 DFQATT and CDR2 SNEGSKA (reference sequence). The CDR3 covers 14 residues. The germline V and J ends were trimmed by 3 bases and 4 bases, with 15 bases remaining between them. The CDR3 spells CSASKTRVSETQYF. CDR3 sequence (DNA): TGCAGTGCTAGCAAAACTCGGGTTTCAGAGACCCAGTACTTC.

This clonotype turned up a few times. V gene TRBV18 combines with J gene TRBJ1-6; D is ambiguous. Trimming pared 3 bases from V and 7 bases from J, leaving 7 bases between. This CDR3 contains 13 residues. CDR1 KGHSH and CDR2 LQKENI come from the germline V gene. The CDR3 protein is CASSPDRNSPLHF. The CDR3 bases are TGTGCCAGCTCACCGGACCGGAATTCACCCCTCCACTTT.

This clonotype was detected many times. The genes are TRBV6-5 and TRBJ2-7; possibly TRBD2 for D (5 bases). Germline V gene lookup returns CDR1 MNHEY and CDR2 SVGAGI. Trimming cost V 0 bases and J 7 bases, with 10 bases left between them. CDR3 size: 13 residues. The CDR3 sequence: CASSYSGVGEQYF. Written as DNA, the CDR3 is TGTGCCAGCAGTTACTCGGGAGTAGGTGAGCAGTACTTC.

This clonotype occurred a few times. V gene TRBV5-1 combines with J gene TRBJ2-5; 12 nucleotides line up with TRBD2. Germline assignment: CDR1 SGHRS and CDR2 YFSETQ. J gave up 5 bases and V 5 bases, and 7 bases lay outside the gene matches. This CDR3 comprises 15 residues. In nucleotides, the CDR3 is TGCGCCAGCAGACTAGCGGGAGGTGTCGGGGAGACCCAGTACTTC. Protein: CASRLAGGVGETQYF. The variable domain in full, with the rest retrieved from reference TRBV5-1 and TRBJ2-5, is KAGVTQTPRYLIKTRGQQVTLSCSPISGHRSVSWYQQTPGQGLQFLFEYFSETQRNKGNFPGRFSGRQFSNSRSEMNVSTLELGDSALYLCASRLAGGVGETQYFGPGTRLLVL.

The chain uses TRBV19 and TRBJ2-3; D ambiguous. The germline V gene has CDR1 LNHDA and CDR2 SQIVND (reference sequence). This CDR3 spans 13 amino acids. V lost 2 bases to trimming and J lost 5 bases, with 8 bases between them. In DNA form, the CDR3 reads TGTGCCAGTAGTATACGGGTAAGAGATACGCAGTATTTT. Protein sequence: CASSIRVRDTQYF.

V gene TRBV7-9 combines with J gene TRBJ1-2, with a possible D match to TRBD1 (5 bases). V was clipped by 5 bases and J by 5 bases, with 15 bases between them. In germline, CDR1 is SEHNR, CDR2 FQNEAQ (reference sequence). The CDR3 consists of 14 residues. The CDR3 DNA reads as TGTGCCAGCAGCCTCCTGGGACCACTGTATGGCTACACCTTC. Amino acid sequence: CASSLLGPLYGYTF.

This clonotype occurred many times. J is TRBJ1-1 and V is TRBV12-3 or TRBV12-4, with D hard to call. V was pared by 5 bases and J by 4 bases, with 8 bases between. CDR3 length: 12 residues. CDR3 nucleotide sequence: TGTGCCAGCAGTCGTCCCAGCACTGAAGCTTTCTTT. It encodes CASSRPSTEAFF.

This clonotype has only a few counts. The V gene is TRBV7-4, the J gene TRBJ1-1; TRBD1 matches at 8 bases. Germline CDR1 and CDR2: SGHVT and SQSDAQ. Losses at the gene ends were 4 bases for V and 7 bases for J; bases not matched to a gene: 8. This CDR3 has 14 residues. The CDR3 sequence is CASSSRGRVSEAFF. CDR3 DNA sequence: TGTGCCAGCAGCTCCAGGGGGCGCGTGAGTGAAGCTTTCTTT.

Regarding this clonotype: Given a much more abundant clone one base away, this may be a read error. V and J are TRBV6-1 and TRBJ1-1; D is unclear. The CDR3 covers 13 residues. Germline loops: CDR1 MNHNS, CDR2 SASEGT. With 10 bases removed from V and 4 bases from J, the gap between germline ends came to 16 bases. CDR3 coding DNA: TGTGCCAACAGAACCCGACGGGGCACTGAAGCTTTCTTT. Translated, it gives CANRTRRGTEAFF.

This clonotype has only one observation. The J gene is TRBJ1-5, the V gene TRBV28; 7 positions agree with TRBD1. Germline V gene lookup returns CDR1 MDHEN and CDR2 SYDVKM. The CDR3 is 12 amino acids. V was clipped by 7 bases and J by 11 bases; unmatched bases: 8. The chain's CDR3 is CASTPQGGTQHF. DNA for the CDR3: TGTGCCAGCACTCCCCAGGGGGGCACCCAGCATTTT.

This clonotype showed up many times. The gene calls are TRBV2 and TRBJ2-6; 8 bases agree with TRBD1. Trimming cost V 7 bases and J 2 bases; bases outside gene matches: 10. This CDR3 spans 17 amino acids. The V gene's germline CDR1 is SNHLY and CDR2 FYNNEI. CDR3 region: CASTTGTGVTGANVLTF. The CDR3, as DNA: TGTGCCAGCACTACCGGGACAGGCGTGACTGGGGCCAACGTCCTGACTTTC.

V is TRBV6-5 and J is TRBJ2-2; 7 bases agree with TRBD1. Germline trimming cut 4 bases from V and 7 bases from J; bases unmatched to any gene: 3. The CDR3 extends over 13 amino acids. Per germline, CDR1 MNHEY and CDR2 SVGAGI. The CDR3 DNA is TGTGCCAGCAGTTCCACAGGGGTCGGGGAGCTGTTTTTT. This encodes CASSSTGVGELFF.

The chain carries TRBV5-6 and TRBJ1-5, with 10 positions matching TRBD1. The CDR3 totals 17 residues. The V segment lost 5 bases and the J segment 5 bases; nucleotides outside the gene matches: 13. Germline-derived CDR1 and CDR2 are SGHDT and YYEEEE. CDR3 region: CASSLRQGARIHQPQHF. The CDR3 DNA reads TGTGCCAGCAGTCTAAGACAGGGGGCAAGAATCCATCAGCCCCAGCATTTT.

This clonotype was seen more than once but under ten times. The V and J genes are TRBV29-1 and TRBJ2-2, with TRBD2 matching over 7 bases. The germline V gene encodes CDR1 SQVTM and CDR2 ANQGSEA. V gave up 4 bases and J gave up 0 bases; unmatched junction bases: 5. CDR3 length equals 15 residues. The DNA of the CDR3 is TGCAGCGTTGTTGGGGGGGAGCCGAACACCGGGGAGCTGTTTTTT. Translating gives CSVVGGEPNTGELFF.

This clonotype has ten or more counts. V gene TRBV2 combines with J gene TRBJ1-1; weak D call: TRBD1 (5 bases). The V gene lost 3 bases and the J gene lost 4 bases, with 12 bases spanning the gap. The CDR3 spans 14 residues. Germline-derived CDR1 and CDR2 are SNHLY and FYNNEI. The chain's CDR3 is CASSEFQGVTEAFF. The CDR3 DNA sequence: TGTGCCAGCAGTGAGTTCCAGGGAGTCACTGAAGCTTTCTTT.

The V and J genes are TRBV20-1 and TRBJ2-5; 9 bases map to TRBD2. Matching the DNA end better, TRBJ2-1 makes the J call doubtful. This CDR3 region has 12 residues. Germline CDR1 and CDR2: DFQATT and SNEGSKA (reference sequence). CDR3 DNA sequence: TGCAGTGCTAGAAAGCTAGCGGGACAGCAGTTCTTC. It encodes CSARKLAGQQFF.

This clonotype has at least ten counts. The CDR3: CASANRSASTNEKLFF. In DNA form, the CDR3 reads TGTGCCAGCGCGAACCGTAGTGCTTCAACTAATGAAAAACTGTTTTTT. The chain couples TRBV6-1 to TRBJ1-4; D is ambiguous. CDR1 is MNHNS and CDR2 is SASEGT in the germline V gene. CDR3 length: 16 amino acids. V was pared by 8 bases and J by 0 bases, with 16 bases between.

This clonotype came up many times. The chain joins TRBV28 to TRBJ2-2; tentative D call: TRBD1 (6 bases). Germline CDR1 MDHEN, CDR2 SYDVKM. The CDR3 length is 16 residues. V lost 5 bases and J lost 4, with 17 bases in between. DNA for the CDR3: TGTGCCAGCAGTCCCCCCGGGACACCAGGCACCGGGGAGCTGTTTTTT. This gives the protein CASSPPGTPGTGELFF.

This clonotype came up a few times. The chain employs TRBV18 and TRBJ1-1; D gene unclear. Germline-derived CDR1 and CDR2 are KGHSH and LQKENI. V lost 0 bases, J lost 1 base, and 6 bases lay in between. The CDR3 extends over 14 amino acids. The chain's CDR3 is CASSPPSQNTEAFF. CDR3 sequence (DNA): TGTGCCAGCTCACCACCGAGTCAGAACACTGAAGCTTTCTTT.

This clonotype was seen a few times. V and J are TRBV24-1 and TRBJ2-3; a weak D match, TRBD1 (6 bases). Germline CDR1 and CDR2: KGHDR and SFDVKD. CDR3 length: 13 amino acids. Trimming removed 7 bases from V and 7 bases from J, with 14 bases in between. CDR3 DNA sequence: TGTGCCACCAGCGATCACAGGGAAAATACGCAGTATTTT. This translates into CATSDHRENTQYF.

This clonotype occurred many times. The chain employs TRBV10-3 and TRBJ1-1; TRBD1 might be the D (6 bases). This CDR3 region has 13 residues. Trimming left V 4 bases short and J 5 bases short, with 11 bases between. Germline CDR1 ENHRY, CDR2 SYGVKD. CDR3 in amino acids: CAISGTESTEAFF. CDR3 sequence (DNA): TGTGCCATCAGTGGGACAGAATCGACTGAAGCTTTCTTT.

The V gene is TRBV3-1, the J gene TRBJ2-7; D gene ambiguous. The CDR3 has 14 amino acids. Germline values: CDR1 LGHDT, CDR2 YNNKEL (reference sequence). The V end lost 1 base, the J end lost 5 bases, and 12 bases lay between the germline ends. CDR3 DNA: TGTGCCAGCAGCCAAGTGGCAAGCTTGGACGAGCAGTACTTC. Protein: CASSQVASLDEQYF.

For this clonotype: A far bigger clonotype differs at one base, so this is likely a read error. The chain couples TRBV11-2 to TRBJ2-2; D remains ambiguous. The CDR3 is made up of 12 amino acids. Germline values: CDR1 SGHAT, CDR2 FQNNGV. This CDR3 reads CASSFNTRELFF. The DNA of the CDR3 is TGTGCCAGCAGCTTCAACACCAGGGAGCTGTTTTTT.

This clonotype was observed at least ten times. The CDR3: CASREVAKNIQYF. The CDR3 DNA follows: TGTGCCAGCCGGGAGGTAGCCAAAAACATTCAGTACTTC. The chain is built from TRBV6-1 and TRBJ2-4, with 7 bases identical to TRBD2. Germline V lookup: CDR1 MNHNS, CDR2 SASEGT. The CDR3 runs 13 residues. V shed 8 bases, J shed 0 bases, and the junction held 1 base outside the gene matches.